This entry describes one TCR beta chain. Per germline, CDR1 MNHEY and CDR2 SMNVEV (reference sequence). The junction had 10 bases not matched to a gene; V was cut back by 6 bases and J by 3 bases. The CDR3 sequence is 16 residues long. The source of the sample is a study of T cell changes during pregnancy in multiple sclerosis. TCRdb keeps only in-frame clones here, not all; method: immunoSEQ multiplex PCR. The sample lists some 60,000 clones, around 93% occurring once. Source: peripheral blood, taken after pregnancy. The receptor's source is a female donor with multiple sclerosis, enrolled in a pregnancy study. The V gene is TRBV27, the J gene TRBJ2-1; TRBD2 agrees at 8 bases. CDR3 loop: CASSLRSAGGYNEQFF. CDR3 DNA sequence: TGTGCCAGCAGCTTACGGTCGGCGGGAGGCTACAATGAGCAGTTCTTC.